The text below deals with one T cell receptor beta chain. Its cognate antigen has yet to be identified. One base away there is no much larger clone; base qualities are not given. The CDR3 spans 15 residues, from the cysteine through the phenylalanine. The DNA shown is the 45-base CDR3, in frame from base 1. Trimming removed 0 bases from V and 2 bases from J, leaving 11 bases between the germline ends. CDR1 and CDR2 (SGHRS, YFSETQ) derive from the germline V gene. The sample originates from a study of cytomegalovirus exposure and HLA in healthy donors (dated by TCRdb to the late 2010s). In terms of the full investigation: An earlier analysis of approximately 640 of the donors reported about 250 Gb of sequence data and 117 million unique TCR beta sequences from 150 million to 200 million T cells. The later analysis used no new phenotypic data to find candidate immune exposures, relying instead on TCR beta sequences and their occurrence across donors. In an earlier analysis of a few hundred of the donors, high-throughput TCR beta sequencing was used to judge whether each TCR beta V gene segment behaved as functional or pseudogenic. Genome-wide SNP genotypes for about 65% of the 666 donors were used in a later genetic analysis, which treated that subset as a discovery cohort. All discovery cohort repertoires had been generated on a single sequencing platform. Because of strong linkage in the cohort, four or five DR-DQ haplotypes were treated as single units for association and clustering. The number of typed donors differed by locus: about 620-630 for A, B, C, DRB1 and DQB1; approximately 520 for DQA1; 606 for DPA1; and roughly 470 for DPB1. Of the 398 genotyped donors, approximately 83% fell in the genetic ancestry cluster associated with self-reported Caucasian donors. On average, about 240,000 unique TCR beta nucleotide sequences were sequenced per donor among about 400 genotyped donors of the cohort, with roughly 20% of those sequences being non-productive. The aim of the study was to test whether cataloging public T cell receptors could identify signatures of past pathogen exposure. In a later analysis, previously published TCR beta repertoires from 550 to 750 donors were re-analyzed and high-resolution HLA genotyping was added so that TCR occurrence patterns could be studied. In addition to the first cohort of 666 subjects, a separate validation cohort of over 90 different subjects was used. Approximately 330 gigabases of sequencing data and around 90 million unique TCR sequences made up an early release that covered 500 to 650 HLA-typed donors. The study combined high-throughput TCR immunosequencing, statistical association of individual TCRs with disease status, and machine learning to predict cytomegalovirus infection status. Donor age, sex, ethnicity and CMV serostatus were collected together with the repertoire data. The T cell repertoires of 550 to 850 subjects were profiled by immunosequencing and related to cytomegalovirus serostatus. HLA typing included class I and class II loci at four-digit resolution.

The cohort was made up of about 610 healthy bone marrow donors. At the time of sampling, all cohort members were nominally healthy, though unrecorded immune exposures were likely present. The donor tested CMV seropositive and was one of the 289 seropositive cohort members. A peripheral blood sample was provided by each donor, and peripheral blood mononuclear cells were used for TCR beta sequencing. Genomic DNA was extracted from the blood cell samples with the Qiagen DNeasy Blood Extraction Kit. Points the paper makes about the study in general: This cohort had only TCR beta chains sequenced, and the lack of alpha or paired-chain data limited which features could be detected. Compared with equally common non-associated chains, HLA-associated TCR beta chains in a later analysis were more clonally expanded and had lower generation probabilities. The only immune exposure information available for the cohort was CMV serostatus. According to a later analysis, TCR association rates differed among HLA loci, with DRB1 alleles showing the most associated TCRs and HLA-C alleles showing the fewest. Linkage disequilibrium might explain the correlated functional status among segregating V segments, but an unknown experimental factor could not be excluded. A further reported finding was that TCR beta sequences accurately predicted the HLA-A and HLA-B alleles for most subjects in the first cohort. When HLA alleles, especially DR and DQ, strongly co-occurred, attributing TCR associations to individual alleles was difficult. In both the original and validation cohorts, the classifier was reported to diagnose cytomegalovirus status with high specificity and sensitivity. An earlier analysis of some 560 of the donors showed that most TCR beta V segments appeared in productive rearrangements either about 87% or about 30% of the time, which broadly matched IMGT annotations. The sequencing pipeline was judged likely to have produced a cluster of highly shared sequence variants as a technical artifact. Because the 87-base-pair reads could not distinguish some IMGT-functional V segments, including TRBV6-2 and TRBV6-3, those segments were excluded. In a later analysis, some 18,000 TCR beta sequences were associated with specific HLA alleles at a false discovery rate of 0.05. A later analysis reported that several top co-occurrence clusters appeared linked to parvovirus B19, influenza, CMV and Epstein-Barr virus. The earlier analysis of about 600 of the donors excluded some 16 rarely observed V segments, including chromosome 9 orphons, because counts were too low. A few of the identified cytomegalovirus-associated TCR beta chains were confirmed in vitro to be specific for cytomegalovirus antigens. Because some donors lacked HLA typing at each locus, the association tests relied only on the typed subset. Most TCR sequences were seen in very few donors, while some public TCRs were found in many individuals. A later genetic analysis associated a missense DCLRE1C variant with V-gene and J-gene trimming of TCR beta chains, and an independent cohort replicated the association. The study gave a list of 150 to 200 TCR beta chains associated with cytomegalovirus. It was suggested by the authors that the approach could potentially be generalized to other disease states and immunological phenotypes. A later genetic analysis reported fewer N-insertions in productive TCRs among donors in an Asian-associated ancestry cluster than the roughly 720-donor mean. In a later analysis, most CMV-associated TCR beta chains were found to appear HLA-restricted, with HLA associations seemingly driven largely by CMV exposure. Roughly uniform sequencing depth across donors was assumed in presence/absence analyses, although this assumption may not hold.

The library was prepared using the immunoSEQ multiplex PCR assay. A mixture of 60 forward primers for TCR Vbeta segments and 13 reverse primers for TCR Jbeta segments was used in the multiplex PCR. The CDR3 region of rearranged TCR beta genes was amplified from genomic DNA by a multiplex PCR assay. The Illumina HiSeq System was used to sequence the amplified TCR beta libraries as 87-base-pair reads. The original methods were these. A later analysis tallied roughly 76 million unique TCR beta chains across the 610 or so repertoires, and about 10 million of those chains were shared by two or more donors. Raw reads were error-corrected and collapsed into unique sequences by a nearest-neighbor algorithm in which closely related sequences were merged to remove PCR and sequencing errors. Alignment of CDR3 sequences to IMGT reference sequences was used to assign V, D and J gene segments. For a sequence to be retained, a match of at least six nucleotides to both a V gene segment and a J gene segment was required. Rearrangements were classified as productive when the CDR3 lacked stop codons and remained in frame with V and J, and all other rearrangements were classified as non-productive. Following IMGT convention, CDR3 was defined as the stretch from the second conserved V-encoded cysteine to the conserved J-encoded phenylalanine. In an earlier analysis of roughly 610 of the donors, sequences lacking an unambiguous match to a single V gene segment were excluded. An earlier analysis of approximately 590 of the donors called V segments functional above 56.7% productive rearrangements and segregating when the between-donor standard deviation exceeded 5%. To diagnose cytomegalovirus status from the catalog of TCR beta chain sequences, a statistical classification framework was built. V and J gene assignment, in a later analysis, came from comparing TCR nucleotide sequences with IMGT/GENE-DB human TR gene sequences. A later analysis assigned CDR3 sequences and most-parsimonious VDJ recombination scenarios with the TCRdist pipeline. A later analysis defined each TCR beta chain by its CDR3 amino acid sequence plus V-gene family, and excluded reads lacking a unique V-gene family. As a way to deal with suspected cross-contamination and a sequencing artifact, a later analysis dropped nearly 600 nucleotide sequences that were highly shared and had low generation probability. In a later analysis, a clonal expansion index for each public chain was calculated from normalized within-repertoire ranks of inferred template counts. In a later analysis, generation probabilities were computed with a VDJ recombination model fitted to out-of-frame rearrangements, and the resulting probabilities were checked against IGoR. In a later analysis, hypergeometric tests were used to score TCR-TCR, TCR-HLA and TCR-CMV co-occurrence, with a repertoire-size bias correction applied to TCR pairs. A later analysis estimated false discovery rates by permuting HLA or CMV assignments 20 times. In a later analysis, co-occurring TCRs were grouped using DBSCAN, and TCRdist sequence similarity was added for clustering within HLA-allele-positive subsets. Repertoires with fewer than 30,000 or more than 120,000 public chains were left out of co-occurrence clustering, as were five repertoires with anomalous nucleotide sharing. This immuneACCESS table, as held by TCRdb, lists in-frame sequences with V and J called but not all clones. Of the missing ones, under half trace to an unresolved V gene in checked studies; the others have no known cause. V, J and clone size are taken as reported in that table, and D and trimming were inferred from the DNA itself. The sample contains about 120,000 clones, around 77% of them found a single time. The ten largest clones take up approximately 5% of the sample.

The specimen sequenced was PBMCs. Here the chain combines TRBV5-1 and TRBJ1-2; no D gene is confidently identified. The clonotype was recovered from a woman in her 30s in good health and CMV-seropositive. The nucleotide sequence is given as TGCGCCAGCAGCTTGGGACACCGAACCAACTATGGCTACACCTTC. It codes for CASSLGHRTNYGYTF.